The subject of this entry is one TCR beta chain. Its antigen is unknown. The germline CDR1 and CDR2 sequences are DFQATT and SNEGSKA (reference sequence). This CDR3 is built from 14 residues. Trimming at V came to 0 bases and at J to 10 bases, leaving 8 bases not matched to a gene. Donors were all healthy Caucasians. A universal primer binding site was introduced by template switching. The final cDNA contained unique molecular identifiers. MiXCR was run by TCRdb on the 5' RACE reads, yielding one entry per CDR3 protein. The sample holds about 430,000 distinct CDR3 sequences; around 20% are singletons and the top ten take around 10%. The data were obtained in a study of identical twins. Notes on the study in general: Models underpredicted monozygotic twin sharing of out-of-frame TCR alpha.

The source material was naive T cells sorted from blood. The chain couples TRBV20-1 to TRBJ2-1; 8 bases are shared with TRBD1. This clonotype originated in a man over 45 in good health. CDR3 region: CSAREDREVKEQFF. The DNA for the CDR3 is TGCAGTGCTAGAGAGGACAGGGAAGTTAAGGAGCAGTTCTTC.